These 16 T cell receptor beta chains were all obtained from the same sample, sequenced in a study of T cells after yellow fever vaccination. TCRdb independently ran MiXCR on the 5' RACE reads; one entry per CDR3 protein. This sample has around 180,000 distinct CDR3 sequences; approximately 6.2% occur once, and the top ten carry just under 3%. Sequencing used CD4+ T cells sorted from PBMCs, obtained on the day of the first yellow fever vaccination. The receptors derive from a man younger than 35 who received the YFV17D yellow fever vaccine.

This clonotype was counted ten times or more. This rearrangement joins TRBV10-3 to TRBJ2-6, with 9 nucleotides matching TRBD1. CDR1 is ENHRY, CDR2 SYGVKD, per germline. This CDR3 has 18 residues. Losses at the gene ends were 2 bases for V and 0 bases for J; bases not matched to a gene: 5. CDR3 DNA sequence: TGTGCCATCAGTGAGCCGGACAGGGGAAACTCTGGGGCCAACGTCCTGACTTTC. Protein: CAISEPDRGNSGANVLTF.

This clonotype was detected ten times or more. V gene TRBV12-3 or TRBV12-4 combines with J gene TRBJ2-3, with 8 bases matching TRBD2. The CDR3 sequence is 16 residues long. Trimming removed 3 bases from V and 4 bases from J; junction bases left unmatched: 9. The CDR3 nucleotides read TGTGCCAGCAGTTTCTTGGGCGGGGGGCTACCAGATACGCAGTATTTT. Protein sequence: CASSFLGGGLPDTQYF.

Concerning this clonotype itself: Given a much more abundant clone one base away, this may be a read error. The DNA of the CDR3 is TGTGTCAGCAGTTACTCCGGGGCCGTCCTCACCTACGAGCAGTACTTC. As protein: CVSSYSGAVLTYEQYF. The chain carries TRBV6-5 and TRBJ2-7; D tentatively fits TRBD1 or TRBD2 (5 bases each). The length of the CDR3 is 16 residues. Germline assignment: CDR1 MNHEY and CDR2 SVGAGI.

This clonotype came up many times. The genes are TRBV20-1 and TRBJ2-5; 11 bases agree with TRBD2. Germline V lookup: CDR1 DFQATT, CDR2 SNEGSKA (reference sequence). V was pared by 5 bases and J by 1 base, with 6 bases of the junction left unmatched. This CDR3 has 15 amino acids. As DNA, the CDR3 is TGCAGTGCTTCGATTAGCGGGGGGGTCCAAGAGACCCAGTACTTC. It codes for CSASISGGVQETQYF.

This clonotype showed up many times. V usage is TRBV5-4 and J usage is TRBJ2-5; a weak D match, TRBD1 (6 bases). Between the trimmed V and J ends, which lost 7 bases and 0 bases, there was a span of 16 bases. From germline, CDR1 is SGHNT and CDR2 YYREEE (reference sequence). The CDR3 spans 15 residues. Here the CDR3 reads CASSPRQGHQETQYF. Written as DNA, the CDR3 is TGTGCCAGCTCCCCCAGGCAGGGGCACCAAGAGACCCAGTACTTC.

In this sample, this clonotype turned up many times. This chain links TRBV20-1 with TRBJ2-3; TRBD2 agrees at 8 bases. Germline V gene sequence: CDR1 DFQATT, CDR2 SNEGSKA (reference sequence). This CDR3 spans 14 amino acids. The V segment lost 6 bases and the J segment 1 base; nucleotides outside the gene matches: 6. The CDR3 is CSAKPGGGTDTQYF. The CDR3, as DNA: TGCAGTGCGAAGCCGGGAGGGGGCACAGATACGCAGTATTTT.

The DNA for the CDR3 is TGCAGTGTTCCGGGGGATTGGATCGGGGAGACCCAGTACTTC. Its translation: CSVPGDWIGETQYF. J is TRBJ2-5 and V is TRBV20-1; tentative D call: TRBD2 (6 bases). CDR3 length equals 14 residues. V was shortened by 7 bases and J by 5 bases, with 20 bases between the two germline ends. CDR1 and CDR2 (germline): DFQATT, SNEGSKA (reference sequence).

This clonotype was observed many times. V usage is TRBV20-1 and J usage is TRBJ2-1; 9 nucleotides line up with TRBD1. The germline CDR1 and CDR2 sequences are DFQATT and SNEGSKA (reference sequence). Trimming removed 2 bases from V and 2 bases from J; junction bases left unmatched: 4. CDR3 size: 15 residues. In DNA form, the CDR3 reads TGCAGTGCTAGACAACAGGGGGCGACCTACAATGAGCAGTTCTTC. Amino acid sequence: CSARQQGATYNEQFF.

The chain carries TRBV20-1 and TRBJ1-2, with D hard to call. This CDR3 is built from 12 residues. Germline V gives CDR1 DFQATT, CDR2 SNEGSKA (reference sequence). V was pared by 3 bases and J by 5 bases, with 10 bases between. The CDR3: CSARRLVYGYTF. The CDR3 coding sequence is TGCAGTGCTAGGAGGCTAGTGTATGGCTACACCTTC.

This chain links TRBV5-8 with TRBJ2-3; TRBD1 might be the D (5 bases). CDR1 and CDR2 (germline): SGHTS, YDEGEE. Deletions cut 4 bases from V and 3 bases from J, with 12 bases between. This CDR3 contains 14 residues. The DNA for the CDR3 is TGTGCCAGCAGCATGGGGCCAGGGACAGATACGCAGTATTTT. Translation: CASSMGPGTDTQYF.

This clonotype was counted between two and nine times. J is TRBJ2-3 and V is TRBV11-2, with 9 bases identical to TRBD2. This CDR3 region has 19 residues. The junction had 19 bases not matched to a gene; V was cut back by 3 bases and J by 6 bases. Germline assignment: CDR1 SGHAT and CDR2 FQNNGV. Here the CDR3 reads CASSFGGGLARRTRDTQYF. The CDR3, as DNA: TGTGCCAGCAGCTTTGGCGGTGGACTAGCGAGGAGGACTAGGGATACGCAGTATTTT.

This clonotype was seen at least ten times. The chain has TRBV11-2 and TRBJ2-3; unclear D gene. Germline CDR1 and CDR2: SGHAT and FQNNGV. V lost 3 bases and J lost 2, with 9 bases in between. There are 14 residues in the CDR3. CDR3 in DNA: TGTGCCAGCAGCTTCGGCTCGATCACAGATACGCAGTATTTT. Amino acids: CASSFGSITDTQYF.

This clonotype has a count of ten or more. The chain combines TRBV7-2 with TRBJ2-3, with D possibly being TRBD1 or TRBD2 (5 bases each). Trimming took 3 bases from V and 2 from J, leaving 15 bases between them. This CDR3 has 16 amino acids. Germline V gene lookup returns CDR1 SGHTA and CDR2 FQGNSA. CDR3 DNA sequence: TGTGCCAGCAGCTTGGGGGTTGGCAGACACACAGATACGCAGTATTTT. This codes for CASSLGVGRHTDTQYF.

This clonotype was detected ten times or more. This chain's CDR3 is CASRSTGGKNIQYF. In nucleotides, the CDR3 is TGTGCCAGCAGATCGACAGGGGGCAAAAACATTCAGTACTTC. V is TRBV7-2 and J is TRBJ2-4; 9 nucleotides agree with TRBD1. The CDR3 runs 14 residues. Germline V gene lookup returns CDR1 SGHTA and CDR2 FQGNSA. V shed 6 bases and J 3 bases; nucleotides not matched to a gene: 3.

The chain is built from TRBV5-6 and TRBJ2-5; D not certain. V was shortened by 4 bases and J by 0 bases, with 7 bases between the two germline ends. This CDR3 has 13 amino acids. The germline V gene has CDR1 SGHDT and CDR2 YYEEEE. The CDR3 coding sequence is TGTGCCAGCAGCCCCCGGCACCAAGAGACCCAGTACTTC. It is translated as CASSPRHQETQYF.

This clonotype was recorded a few times. The rearrangement uses TRBV7-3 and TRBJ2-2; 7 nucleotides align to TRBD1. Germline CDR1 is SGHTA and CDR2 is FQGTGA. The CDR3 covers 16 residues. The V and J ends lost 5 bases and 9 bases, in that order; junction bases with no gene match: 15. The CDR3 is CASSNWTGPPSRELFF. In DNA, the CDR3 is TGTGCCAGCAGCAACTGGACAGGACCACCCTCCCGGGAGCTGTTTTTT.